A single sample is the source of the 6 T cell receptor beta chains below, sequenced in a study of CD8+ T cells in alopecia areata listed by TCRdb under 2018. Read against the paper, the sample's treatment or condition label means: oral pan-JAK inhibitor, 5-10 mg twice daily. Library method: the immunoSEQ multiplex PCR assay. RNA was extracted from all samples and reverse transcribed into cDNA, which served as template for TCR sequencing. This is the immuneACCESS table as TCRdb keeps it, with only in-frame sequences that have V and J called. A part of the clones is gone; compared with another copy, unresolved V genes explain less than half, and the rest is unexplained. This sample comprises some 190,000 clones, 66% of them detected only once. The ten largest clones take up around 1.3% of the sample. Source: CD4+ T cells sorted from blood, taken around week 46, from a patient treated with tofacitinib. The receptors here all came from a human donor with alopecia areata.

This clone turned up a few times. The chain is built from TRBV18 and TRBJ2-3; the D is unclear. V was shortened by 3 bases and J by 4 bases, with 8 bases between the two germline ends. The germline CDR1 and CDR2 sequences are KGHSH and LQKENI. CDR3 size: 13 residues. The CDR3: CASSPLGADTQYF. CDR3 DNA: TGTGCCAGCTCACCGCTAGGAGCAGATACGCAGTATTTT. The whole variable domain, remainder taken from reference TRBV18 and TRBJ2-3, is NAGVMQNPRHLVRRRGQEARLRCSPMKGHSHVYWYRQLPEEGLKFMVYLQKENIIDESGMPKERFSAEFPKEGPSILRIQQVVRGDSAAYFCASSPLGADTQYFGPGTRLTVL.

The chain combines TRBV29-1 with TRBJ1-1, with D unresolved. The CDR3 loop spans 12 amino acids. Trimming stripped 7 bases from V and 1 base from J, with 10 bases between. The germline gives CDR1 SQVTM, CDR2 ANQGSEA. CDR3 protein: CSAEVPNTEAFF. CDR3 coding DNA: TGCAGCGCGGAGGTCCCGAACACTGAAGCTTTCTTT.

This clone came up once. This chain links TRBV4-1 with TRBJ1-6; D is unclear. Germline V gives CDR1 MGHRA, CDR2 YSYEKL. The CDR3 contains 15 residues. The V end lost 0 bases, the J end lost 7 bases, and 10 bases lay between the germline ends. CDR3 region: CASSQDRPPNSPLHF. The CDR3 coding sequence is TGCGCCAGCAGCCAAGATCGGCCCCCAAATTCACCCCTCCACTTT.

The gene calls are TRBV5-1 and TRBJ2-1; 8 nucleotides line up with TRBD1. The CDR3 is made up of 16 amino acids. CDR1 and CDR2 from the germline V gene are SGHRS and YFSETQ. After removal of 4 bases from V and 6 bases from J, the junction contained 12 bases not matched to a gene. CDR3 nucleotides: TGCGCCAGCAGCCCCAACAACCGGGACAGGTCCAATGAGCAGTTCTTC. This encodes CASSPNNRDRSNEQFF.

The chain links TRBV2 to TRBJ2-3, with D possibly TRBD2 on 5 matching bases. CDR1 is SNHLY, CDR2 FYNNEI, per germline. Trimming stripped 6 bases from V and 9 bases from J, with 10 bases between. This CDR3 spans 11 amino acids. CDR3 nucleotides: TGTGCCAGCAGAGAGGGTGGAACGCAGTATTTT. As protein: CASREGGTQYF.

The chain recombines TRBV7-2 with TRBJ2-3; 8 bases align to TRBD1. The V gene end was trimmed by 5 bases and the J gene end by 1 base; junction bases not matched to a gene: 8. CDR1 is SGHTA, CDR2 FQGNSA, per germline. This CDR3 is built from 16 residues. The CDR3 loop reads CASSMDRVAGTDTQYF. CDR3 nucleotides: TGTGCCAGCAGCATGGACAGGGTGGCGGGCACAGATACGCAGTATTTT.